The clone carrying this T cell receptor (beta chain) was counted ten times or more. Its specificity is not known. Total RNA extraction was carried out from unfractionated whole blood. The sample originates from a study of human T cells and chemical hapten exposure. For the study at large: Yields of TCR per sample differed, chiefly owing to small differences in pooled library volume.

Individual cDNA molecules received unique molecular identifiers in the library. As handled by the study authors: Sampled TCR counts reached a median of approximately 100,000 per sample, with values ranging from about 20,000 to 700,000. TCRdb ran MiXCR on the reads and lists one entry per CDR3 protein. Here the V and J calls rest on TCRdb's processing, not on the authors' analysis. The data contain around 120,000 distinct CDR3 sequences, roughly 8.5% of them singletons. Per germline, CDR1 SGHKS and CDR2 YYEKEE (reference sequence). V lost 4 bases and J lost 0; bases outside the gene matches: 3. The CDR3 spans 15 residues. Study outcomes and limitations: The number of TCRs over 1 in 1000 frequency stayed unchanged after DPC.

The chain combines TRBV5-5 with TRBJ1-4, with 7 bases identical to TRBD1. The receptor was isolated from a human donor in good health. Some clones in this sample may be carry-over from other donors' samples. The sample comprised whole blood. In DNA form, the CDR3 reads TGTGCCAGCAGCGGGACAGTCGCAACTAATGAAAAACTGTTTTTT. This sequence encodes CASSGTVATNEKLFF. Drawing the rest from reference TRBV5-5 and TRBJ1-4, the complete variable domain is DAGVTQSPTHLIKTRGQQVTLRCSPISGHKSVSWYQQVLGQGPQFIFQYYEKEERGRGNFPDRFSARQFPNYSSELNVNALLLGDSALYLCASSGTVATNEKLFFGSGTQLSVL.